This entry features one TCR beta chain sequence. Its target is unknown. The table came from immunoSEQ multiplex PCR; TCRdb's copy has only in-frame clones and leaves some out. The profile shows roughly 2 million clones, about 95% of them singletons. The data are from a study of shared clonotypes between healthy human individuals. General study points: A handful of donors had about 5% of their naive CD4 clonotypes in common. Blood was the sole source, and tissue repertoires probably differ.

The donor cohort consisted entirely of Caucasian adults residing in Nashville, Tennessee. The CDR3 spans 15 residues. Looked up from germline, CDR1 is SGHAT and CDR2 is FQNNGV. V lost 1 base and J lost 4, with 11 bases in between. The rearrangement links TRBV11-2 to TRBJ1-5; no definite D call. This clonotype originated in a young man in good health. The source material was naive CD4+ T cells sorted from blood. Noted subset: CD45RA+ positively selected. DNA of the CDR3: TGTGCCAGCAGCTTAGGGGGTAACGGGAATCAGCCCCAGCATTTT. It is translated as CASSLGGNGNQPQHF.